The rows below give T cell receptor beta chains drawn from one sample of a study of T cells after yellow fever vaccination. TCRdb re-derived calls from the 5' RACE reads in MiXCR, one entry per CDR3 protein. The sample contains about 300,000 distinct CDR3 sequences, about 4% of which appear only once. Source: PBMCs, taken 5 days after the yellow fever booster vaccination. These receptors were taken from a man aged 18 to 30 who received the YFV17D yellow fever vaccine. The CDR3 runs from the conserved cysteine through the conserved F or W. The order of the fields is D gene, clone size, V gene, J gene, CDR3 protein, CDR3 DNA. D genes are given only for firm matches. Size is omitted from some rows. Given values are once, few, many or a class for expanded clones.

d_gene: TRBD2
abundance: NA
v_gene: TRBV6-6
j_gene: TRBJ2-5
CDR3aa: CASSYSGVEETQYF
CDR3nt: TGTGCCAGCAGTTATAGCGGGGTGGAAGAGACCCAGTACTTC

d_gene: TRBD1
abundance: many
v_gene: TRBV7-6
j_gene: TRBJ2-2
CDR3aa: CACLPVDREDTGELFF
CDR3nt: TGTGCCTGCCTCCCAGTGGACAGGGAGGACACCGGGGAGCTGTTTTTT

d_gene: TRBD2
abundance: NA
v_gene: TRBV7-6
j_gene: TRBJ2-3
CDR3aa: CASSLDVAGTAGTDTQYF
CDR3nt: TGTGCCAGCAGCTTAGATGTAGCGGGGACCGCTGGGACAGATACGCAGTATTTT

d_gene: TRBD2
abundance: many
v_gene: TRBV12-3/TRBV12-4
j_gene: TRBJ2-2
CDR3aa: CASSLAWGLAGGNHGTGELFF
CDR3nt: TGTGCCAGCAGTTTAGCCTGGGGACTAGCGGGGGGAAATCACGGCACCGGGGAGCTGTTTTTT

d_gene: TRBD2
abundance: few
v_gene: TRBV4-1
j_gene: TRBJ2-2
CDR3aa: CASSQAGGGGELFF
CDR3nt: TGCGCCAGCAGCCAGGCGGGGGGTGGCGGGGAGCTGTTTTTT

d_gene: TRBD2
abundance: many
v_gene: TRBV9
j_gene: TRBJ2-1
CDR3aa: CASSVDSGGNEQFF
CDR3nt: TGTGCCAGCAGCGTCGATAGCGGGGGCAATGAGCAGTTCTTC

d_gene: NA
abundance: few
v_gene: TRBV7-2
j_gene: TRBJ2-6
CDR3aa: CASSPPGHLSGANVLTF
CDR3nt: TGTGCCAGCAGCCCACCGGGACATCTCTCTGGGGCCAACGTCCTGACTTTC

d_gene: NA
abundance: many
v_gene: TRBV19
j_gene: TRBJ1-5
CDR3aa: CASTPHIGTVCNQPQHF
CDR3nt: TGTGCCAGTACCCCCCATATAGGGACGGTATGCAATCAGCCCCAGCATTTT

d_gene: TRBD1
abundance: many
v_gene: TRBV4-3
j_gene: TRBJ1-2
CDR3aa: CASRPNTQGDYGYTF
CDR3nt: TGCGCCAGCAGGCCAAATACACAGGGGGACTATGGCTACACCTTC

d_gene: TRBD1
abundance: NA
v_gene: TRBV5-5
j_gene: TRBJ1-2
CDR3aa: CASSLGTGEGYTF
CDR3nt: TGTGCCAGCAGCCTAGGGACAGGGGAAGGCTACACCTTC

d_gene: NA
abundance: few
v_gene: TRBV5-1
j_gene: TRBJ2-1
CDR3aa: CASSARGGYYNEQFF
CDR3nt: TGCGCCAGCAGCGCGCGTGGGGGCTACTACAATGAGCAGTTCTTC

d_gene: TRBD1
abundance: few
v_gene: TRBV12-3/TRBV12-4
j_gene: TRBJ2-5
CDR3aa: CASRPPRQGMPQETQYF
CDR3nt: TGTGCCAGCAGACCACCCAGACAGGGAATGCCTCAAGAGACCCAGTACTTC

d_gene: NA
abundance: many
v_gene: TRBV11-2
j_gene: TRBJ1-2
CDR3aa: CASSLAVHRNYGYTF
CDR3nt: TGTGCCAGCAGCTTAGCTGTGCACAGAAACTATGGCTACACCTTC

d_gene: NA
abundance: NA
v_gene: TRBV18
j_gene: TRBJ1-3
CDR3aa: CASSPDRRNSGNTIYF
CDR3nt: TGTGCCAGCTCCCCCGACAGGCGTAACTCTGGAAACACCATATATTTT

d_gene: TRBD1
abundance: NA
v_gene: TRBV28
j_gene: TRBJ2-1
CDR3aa: CASSSPGQTNEQFF
CDR3nt: TGTGCCAGCAGTAGCCCGGGACAGACCAATGAGCAGTTCTTC

d_gene: TRBD2
abundance: NA
v_gene: TRBV20-1
j_gene: TRBJ2-1
CDR3aa: CSARKSGTSMQFF
CDR3nt: TGCAGTGCTAGAAAATCCGGGACTAGCATGCAGTTCTTC

d_gene: TRBD2
abundance: few
v_gene: TRBV6-6
j_gene: TRBJ2-1
CDR3aa: CASSYGASGGDNEQFF
CDR3nt: TGTGCCAGCAGTTACGGGGCTAGCGGGGGGGACAATGAGCAGTTCTTC

d_gene: TRBD1
abundance: NA
v_gene: TRBV7-2
j_gene: TRBJ2-7
CDR3aa: CASSARDRVSYEQYF
CDR3nt: TGTGCCAGCAGCGCCAGGGACAGGGTCTCCTACGAGCAGTACTTC

d_gene: TRBD2
abundance: many
v_gene: TRBV12-3/TRBV12-4
j_gene: TRBJ2-5
CDR3aa: CASSSWTSWETQYF
CDR3nt: TGTGCCAGCAGTTCCTGGACTAGCTGGGAGACCCAGTACTTC

d_gene: NA
abundance: NA
v_gene: TRBV6-6
j_gene: TRBJ1-1
CDR3aa: CASGPPVQGAFF
CDR3nt: TGTGCCAGCGGACCTCCAGTCCAGGGGGCTTTCTTT

d_gene: TRBD2
abundance: NA
v_gene: TRBV6-5
j_gene: TRBJ2-1
CDR3aa: CASSYFIGGRREQFF
CDR3nt: TGTGCCAGCAGTTACTTCATCGGGGGGAGGCGGGAGCAGTTCTTC

d_gene: NA
abundance: few
v_gene: TRBV20-1
j_gene: TRBJ2-1
CDR3aa: CSARTADEQFF
CDR3nt: TGCAGTGCTCGGACGGCAGATGAGCAGTTCTTC

d_gene: TRBD1
abundance: few
v_gene: TRBV6-2/TRBV6-3
j_gene: TRBJ2-6
CDR3aa: CASTQVSGQGVGTGANVLTF
CDR3nt: TGTGCCAGCACACAAGTCTCGGGACAGGGGGTCGGAACTGGGGCCAACGTCCTGACTTTC

d_gene: TRBD1
abundance: NA
v_gene: TRBV7-2
j_gene: TRBJ1-5
CDR3aa: CASSFSVTGGPSVPQHF
CDR3nt: TGTGCCAGCAGCTTTAGTGTGACAGGGGGCCCCTCAGTGCCCCAGCATTTT

d_gene: NA
abundance: NA
v_gene: TRBV25-1
j_gene: TRBJ2-3
CDR3aa: CASSEDIWQGENTQYF
CDR3nt: TGTGCCAGCAGTGAGGACATCTGGCAGGGTGAAAATACGCAGTATTTT

d_gene: NA
abundance: many
v_gene: TRBV3-1
j_gene: TRBJ1-1
CDR3aa: CASSQDLRNTEAFF
CDR3nt: TGTGCCAGCAGCCAAGATCTCAGGAACACTGAAGCTTTCTTT

d_gene: NA
abundance: many
v_gene: TRBV7-8
j_gene: TRBJ2-3
CDR3aa: CASTDWGGPTDTQYF
CDR3nt: TGTGCCAGCACCGACTGGGGGGGCCCCACAGATACGCAGTATTTT

d_gene: TRBD1
abundance: NA
v_gene: TRBV7-7
j_gene: TRBJ2-3
CDR3aa: CASSLGAGTATDTQYF
CDR3nt: TGTGCTAGCAGCTTAGGCGCAGGGACAGCCACAGATACGCAGTATTTT

d_gene: TRBD2
abundance: many
v_gene: TRBV7-2
j_gene: TRBJ2-1
CDR3aa: CASSSLAGGYNEQFF
CDR3nt: TGTGCCAGCAGCTCGCTAGCGGGGGGGTACAATGAGCAGTTCTTC

d_gene: NA
abundance: few
v_gene: TRBV18
j_gene: TRBJ2-2
CDR3aa: CASSPSIRSGELFF
CDR3nt: TGTGCCAGCTCACCGTCCATAAGGTCCGGGGAGCTGTTTTTT

d_gene: NA
abundance: few
v_gene: TRBV29-1
j_gene: TRBJ2-5
CDR3aa: CSVPADYQETQYF
CDR3nt: TGCAGCGTACCCGCGGACTACCAAGAGACCCAGTACTTC

d_gene: TRBD1
abundance: NA
v_gene: TRBV7-2
j_gene: TRBJ1-5
CDR3aa: CASSAGTGNQPQHF
CDR3nt: TGTGCCAGCAGCGCGGGGACAGGCAATCAGCCCCAGCATTTT

d_gene: NA
abundance: few
v_gene: TRBV29-1
j_gene: TRBJ2-3
CDR3aa: CSVEQGDTQYF
CDR3nt: TGCAGCGTTGAACAGGGAGATACGCAGTATTTT

d_gene: TRBD2
abundance: few
v_gene: TRBV20-1
j_gene: TRBJ2-1
CDR3aa: CSARDLAGGRDEQFF
CDR3nt: TGCAGTGCTAGAGACCTAGCGGGGGGGCGAGATGAGCAGTTCTTC

d_gene: NA
abundance: few
v_gene: TRBV7-2
j_gene: TRBJ1-2
CDR3aa: CASSLAFWGRPTGYTF
CDR3nt: TGTGCCAGCAGCTTAGCCTTCTGGGGCAGACCGACTGGCTACACCTTC

d_gene: NA
abundance: NA
v_gene: TRBV18
j_gene: TRBJ1-2
CDR3aa: CASSPPSGVDYGYTF
CDR3nt: TGTGCCAGCTCCCCCCCCAGTGGGGTTGACTATGGCTACACCTTC

d_gene: NA
abundance: NA
v_gene: TRBV20-1
j_gene: TRBJ2-3
CDR3aa: CSGGVVGLATDTQYF
CDR3nt: TGCAGTGGGGGGGTTGTGGGGTTGGCCACAGATACGCAGTATTTT

d_gene: TRBD2
abundance: NA
v_gene: TRBV12-3/TRBV12-4
j_gene: TRBJ2-3
CDR3aa: CASSPWTSGGTDTQYF
CDR3nt: TGTGCCAGCAGTCCGTGGACTAGCGGGGGGACAGATACGCAGTATTTT

d_gene: TRBD2
abundance: NA
v_gene: TRBV4-1
j_gene: TRBJ2-1
CDR3aa: CASSARLAGTGQFNEQFF
CDR3nt: TGCGCCAGCAGCGCCCGACTAGCGGGGACCGGTCAATTCAATGAGCAGTTCTTC

d_gene: NA
abundance: NA
v_gene: TRBV18
j_gene: TRBJ2-5
CDR3aa: CASSPGQANQETQYF
CDR3nt: TGTGCCAGCTCACCAGGCCAGGCGAACCAAGAGACCCAGTACTTC

d_gene: NA
abundance: many
v_gene: TRBV19
j_gene: TRBJ2-2
CDR3aa: CASTSPTGELFF
CDR3nt: TGTGCCAGTACCTCCCCCACCGGGGAGCTGTTTTTT

d_gene: TRBD1
abundance: many
v_gene: TRBV5-4
j_gene: TRBJ2-7
CDR3aa: CASSLVGQGSYEQYF
CDR3nt: TGTGCCAGCAGCTTGGTGGGACAGGGGTCCTACGAGCAGTACTTC

d_gene: NA
abundance: NA
v_gene: TRBV12-3/TRBV12-4
j_gene: TRBJ1-5
CDR3aa: CASSFENQPQHF
CDR3nt: TGTGCCAGCAGTTTTGAAAATCAGCCCCAGCATTTT

d_gene: NA
abundance: NA
v_gene: TRBV12-3/TRBV12-4
j_gene: TRBJ2-5
CDR3aa: CASMGAETQYF
CDR3nt: TGTGCCAGCATGGGGGCCGAGACCCAGTACTTC

d_gene: NA
abundance: many
v_gene: TRBV6-2/TRBV6-3
j_gene: TRBJ2-1
CDR3aa: CASSYGLNSYNEQFF
CDR3nt: TGTGCCAGCAGTTACGGCTTAAACTCCTACAATGAGCAGTTCTTC

d_gene: TRBD2
abundance: few
v_gene: TRBV19
j_gene: TRBJ2-4
CDR3aa: CASSTPSGGAKNIQYF
CDR3nt: TGTGCCAGTAGTACCCCTAGCGGGGGGGCCAAAAACATTCAGTACTTC

d_gene: NA
abundance: many
v_gene: TRBV6-5
j_gene: TRBJ1-3
CDR3aa: CASAPLPGSSGNTIYF
CDR3nt: TGTGCCAGCGCCCCCCTCCCAGGGTCCTCTGGAAACACCATATATTTT

d_gene: TRBD1
abundance: few
v_gene: TRBV29-1
j_gene: TRBJ2-2
CDR3aa: CSVWDSLVGLFF
CDR3nt: TGCAGCGTGTGGGACAGCTTAGTGGGGCTGTTTTTT

d_gene: NA
abundance: few
v_gene: TRBV4-3
j_gene: TRBJ1-1
CDR3aa: CASSQDRVMRAFF
CDR3nt: TGCGCCAGCAGCCAAGACAGGGTTATGAGGGCTTTCTTT

d_gene: NA
abundance: NA
v_gene: TRBV7-9
j_gene: TRBJ2-6
CDR3aa: CASSNDPRANVLTF
CDR3nt: TGTGCCAGCAGCAATGACCCCCGTGCCAACGTCCTGACTTTC

d_gene: TRBD1
abundance: NA
v_gene: TRBV10-3
j_gene: TRBJ1-4
CDR3aa: CAISNSQTGEKLFF
CDR3nt: TGTGCCATCAGCAATTCCCAGACAGGGGAAAAACTGTTTTTT

d_gene: NA
abundance: few
v_gene: TRBV6-5
j_gene: TRBJ2-1
CDR3aa: CASSYLGVRRFF
CDR3nt: TGTGCCAGCAGTTACTTGGGGGTCCGGAGATTCTTC

d_gene: NA
abundance: few
v_gene: TRBV18
j_gene: TRBJ1-1
CDR3aa: CASSPPNGGTNTEAFF
CDR3nt: TGTGCCAGCTCACCACCGAATGGCGGCACGAACACTGAAGCTTTCTTT